These 3 T cell receptor beta chains came from one sample sequenced in a study of T-cell memory formation after mild COVID-19. TCRdb fed the 5' RACE reads into MiXCR, producing one record per CDR3 protein. The table includes approximately 42,000 distinct CDR3 sequences, approximately 7% detected once. The sample was PBMCs or a T cell subset sorted from them (not recorded which). Receptor source: an adult who had mild COVID-19 (a few samples of this study predate the infection). Cell type and time point are not known.

The chain has TRBV2 and TRBJ2-1; maybe TRBD2 (6 bases). Between the trimmed V and J ends, which lost 3 bases and 7 bases, there was a span of 16 bases. CDR1 is SNHLY, CDR2 FYNNEI, per germline. The CDR3 spans 15 residues. The chain's CDR3 is CASSDIAVELNEQFF. The CDR3 DNA sequence: TGTGCCAGCAGTGACATAGCGGTCGAGTTGAATGAGCAGTTCTTC.

This clonotype has ten or more counts. The chain has TRBV15 and TRBJ2-3, with 7 bases fitting TRBD1. Germline V gives CDR1 LNHNV, CDR2 YYDKDF (reference sequence). CDR3 length equals 16 residues. The ends lost 4 bases at V and 4 bases at J; junction bases unmatched: 11. The chain's CDR3 is CATSNNRGEGADTQYF. CDR3 coding DNA: TGTGCCACCAGCAATAACAGGGGAGAAGGGGCAGATACGCAGTATTTT.

This clonotype was picked up a small number of times. The V and J genes are TRBV7-2 and TRBJ2-7; weak D call: TRBD2 (5 bases). The length of the CDR3 is 13 residues. Germline V lookup: CDR1 SGHTA, CDR2 FQGNSA. The ends were cut back, 4 bases at V and 2 bases at J, with 9 bases in the middle. The CDR3 spells CASSSRATYEQYF. CDR3 nucleotides: TGTGCCAGCAGCTCGAGGGCCACCTACGAGCAGTACTTC.